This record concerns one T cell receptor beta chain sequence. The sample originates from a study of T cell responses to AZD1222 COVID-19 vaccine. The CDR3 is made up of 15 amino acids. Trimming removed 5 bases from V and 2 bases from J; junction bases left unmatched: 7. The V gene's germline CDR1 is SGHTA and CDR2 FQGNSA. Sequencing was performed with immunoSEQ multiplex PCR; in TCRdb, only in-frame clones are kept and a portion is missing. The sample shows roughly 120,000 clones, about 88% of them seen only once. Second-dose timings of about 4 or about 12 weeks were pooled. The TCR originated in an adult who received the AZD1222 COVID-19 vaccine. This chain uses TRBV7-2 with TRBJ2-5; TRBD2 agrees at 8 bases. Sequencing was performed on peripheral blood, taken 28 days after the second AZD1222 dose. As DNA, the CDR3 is TGTGCCAGCAGCGTAACTAGCGGTCCACAAGAGACCCAGTACTTC. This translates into CASSVTSGPQETQYF. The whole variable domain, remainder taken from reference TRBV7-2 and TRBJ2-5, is GAGVSQSPSNKVTEKGKDVELRCDPISGHTALYWYRQSLGQGLEFLIYFQGNSAPDKSGLPSDRFSAERTGGSVSTLTIQRTQQEDSAVYLCASSVTSGPQETQYFGPGTRLLVL.